A single sample is the source of the 26 T cell receptor beta chains below, sequenced in a study of early T cells in non-severe SARS-CoV-2 infection. TCRdb re-derived calls from the 5' RACE reads in MiXCR, one entry per CDR3 protein. The sample holds 85,000 to 100,000 distinct CDR3 sequences, approximately 11% seen once. The sample here was whole blood, taken at baseline. The receptors derive from an adult who was a healthcare worker with PCR-confirmed SARS-CoV-2 infection or an uninfected control (not recorded which).

This clonotype was counted many times. V and J are TRBV28 and TRBJ1-5; D remains unclear. This CDR3 is 14 amino acids long. V was pared by 1 base and J by 2 bases, with 6 bases between. Germline CDR1 and CDR2: MDHEN and SYDVKM. The CDR3 DNA sequence: TGTGCCAGCAGTTTATCAATTGGCAATCAGCCCCAGCATTTT. This gives the protein CASSLSIGNQPQHF.

This clonotype was counted at least ten times. J is TRBJ2-2 and V is TRBV12-3 or TRBV12-4; TRBD2 is a possible D gene (5 bases). Trimming took off 2 bases at V and 7 bases at J, with 8 bases between the two ends. This CDR3 has 13 residues. The CDR3 DNA reads TGTGCCAGCAGTTTATCAGGAGGCGGGGAGCTGTTTTTT. This encodes CASSLSGGGELFF.

This clonotype appeared many times. The chain is built from TRBV27 and TRBJ1-6, with 9 bases identical to TRBD1. The CDR3 runs 15 residues. CDR1 is MNHEY and CDR2 is SMNVEV in the germline V gene (reference sequence). The V segment lost 2 bases and the J segment 7 bases; nucleotides outside the gene matches: 3. CDR3: CASSLKGTGNSPLHF. CDR3 nucleotides: TGTGCCAGCAGTTTAAAAGGGACAGGGAATTCACCCCTCCACTTT.

The rearrangement joins TRBV3-1 to TRBJ2-3; D could derive from TRBD1 or TRBD2 (6 bases each). The CDR3 has 14 residues. The V end was cut by 8 bases, the J end by 6 bases, with 18 bases between. Germline V gene data show CDR1 as LGHDT and CDR2 as YNNKEL (reference sequence). DNA for the CDR3: TGTGCCAGCCAACCAGAAACGGGGGCGGATACGCAGTATTTT. Amino acids: CASQPETGADTQYF.

This clonotype was recorded many times. V gene TRBV4-1 combines with J gene TRBJ2-4, with TRBD2 matching 12 bases. This CDR3 is built from 18 residues. The J segment lost 6 bases and the V segment lost 2 bases, leaving 11 bases of the junction unmatched. Germline lookup yields CDR1 MGHRA and CDR2 YSYEKL. Here the CDR3 DNA reads TGCGCCAGCAGCCAACCCCTAGCGGGAGGGGCCCAGGGAAACATTCAGTACTTC. It is translated as CASSQPLAGGAQGNIQYF.

Details on this clonotype: Being one base from a much bigger clone, this may be a read error. CDR3 in DNA: TGTGTCAGCAACGGGGACCACACCGGGGAGCTGTTTTTT. Translating it yields CVSNGDHTGELFF. This sequence joins TRBV2 and TRBJ2-2; D is perhaps TRBD1 or TRBD2 (5 bases each). The germline gives CDR1 SNHLY, CDR2 FYNNEI. The CDR3 totals 13 residues. Full variable domain (outside the CDR3, taken from reference TRBV2 and TRBJ2-2): EPEVTQTPSHQVTQMGQEVILRCVPISNHLYFYWYRQILGQKVEFLVSFYNNEISEKSEIFDDQFSVERPDGSNFTLKIRSTKLEDSAMYFCVSNGDHTGELFFGEGSRLTVL.

This clonotype was found a few times. This rearrangement joins TRBV7-2 to TRBJ2-5; tentatively, D is TRBD2 (5 bases). This CDR3 is 15 amino acids long. The germline V gene encodes CDR1 SGHTA and CDR2 FQGNSA. Trimming pared 1 base from V and 2 bases from J, leaving 11 bases between. In DNA, the CDR3 is TGTGCCAGCAGCTTAGGAGCGGACGTACAAGAGACCCAGTACTTC. Its protein is CASSLGADVQETQYF.

This clonotype occurred a few times. V usage is TRBV3-1 and J usage is TRBJ2-3; 9 nucleotides line up with TRBD2. The CDR3 has 17 amino acids. With V trimmed by 0 bases and J by 3 bases, 7 bases remained unmatched. The germline CDR1 and CDR2 sequences are LGHDT and YNNKEL (reference sequence). The CDR3 DNA follows: TGTGCCAGCAGCCAAGACTTTGCGGGAGGGAGGACAGATACGCAGTATTTT. This sequence encodes CASSQDFAGGRTDTQYF.

The V and J genes are TRBV6-1 and TRBJ1-4; D gene unclear. The CDR3 totals 13 residues. Germline V gives CDR1 MNHNS, CDR2 SASEGT. V dropped 8 bases and J dropped 3 bases, with 10 bases sitting between them. The CDR3 sequence: CASSWSPNEKLFF. The CDR3 region has the DNA TGTGCCAGCTCCTGGAGCCCTAATGAAAAACTGTTTTTT.

The chain has TRBV10-3 and TRBJ2-3, with TRBD2 matching 9 bases. CDR1 is ENHRY, CDR2 SYGVKD, per germline. This CDR3 has 14 residues. The trim removed 7 bases at V and 2 bases at J, leaving 4 bases unmatched. In DNA form, the CDR3 reads TGTGCCATCAACCCTAGCGGGGACACAGATACGCAGTATTTT. Translated, it gives CAINPSGDTDTQYF.

The sample holds a few counts of this clonotype. CDR3 DNA sequence: TGTGCCAGCAGCCTGGGGGTTAACTATGGCTACACCTTC. Amino acid sequence: CASSLGVNYGYTF. The V and J genes are TRBV9 and TRBJ1-2; a weak D match, TRBD1 (5 bases). CDR1 and CDR2 (germline): SGDLS, YYNGEE. The CDR3 runs 13 residues. V lost 4 bases and J lost 1, with 8 bases in between.

V is TRBV6-5 and J is TRBJ1-3; the D gene is possibly TRBD1 (6 bases). The CDR3 sequence is 14 residues long. V was clipped by 10 bases and J by 5 bases, with 18 bases between them. Germline CDR1 reads MNHEY; CDR2 reads SVGAGI. CDR3: CATRNREWRNTIYF. Written as DNA, the CDR3 is TGTGCCACGAGGAACAGGGAGTGGAGAAACACCATATATTTT.

This clonotype has more than one count but fewer than ten. The chain joins TRBV7-9 to TRBJ2-1, with 11 bases identical to TRBD2. CDR1 and CDR2 (germline): SEHNR, FQNEAQ (reference sequence). The CDR3 consists of 14 residues. V lost 7 bases to trimming and J lost 7 bases; unmatched junction nucleotides: 6. CDR3 bases: TGTGCCAGCATTAGCGGGAGGGAGAGGAATGAGCAGTTCTTC. This translates into CASISGRERNEQFF.

This clonotype was seen many times. V and J are TRBV18 and TRBJ1-1, with 9 bases matching TRBD1. CDR3 length: 15 amino acids. Germline CDR1 reads KGHSH; CDR2 reads LQKENI. The V gene end was trimmed by 1 base and the J gene end by 4 bases; junction bases not matched to a gene: 4. The DNA of the CDR3 is TGTGCCAGCTCACCACAGCGGGACAGGGTCACTGAAGCTTTCTTT. Protein: CASSPQRDRVTEAFF. Together with reference TRBV18 and TRBJ1-1, the CDR3 gives the full variable domain: NAGVMQNPRHLVRRRGQEARLRCSPMKGHSHVYWYRQLPEEGLKFMVYLQKENIIDESGMPKERFSAEFPKEGPSILRIQQVVRGDSAAYFCASSPQRDRVTEAFFGQGTRLTVV.

This clonotype came up many times. This chain links TRBV25-1 with TRBJ2-5, with 11 bases lining up with TRBD2. This CDR3 is 14 amino acids long. Germline V gives CDR1 MGHDK, CDR2 SYGVNS. The trim removed 3 bases at V and 5 bases at J, leaving 2 bases unmatched. The CDR3 bases are TGTGCCAGCAGTGACCCTAGCGGGAGGGAGACCCAGTACTTC. It specifies CASSDPSGRETQYF.

In this sample, this clonotype turned up a few times. CDR3 coding DNA: TGTGCCAGCAGCCCTCGGATGGATGGCTACACCTTC. Its protein is CASSPRMDGYTF. The rearrangement links TRBV7-2 to TRBJ1-2, with D uncertain. Trimming removed 5 bases from V and 6 bases from J, with 10 bases in between. CDR1 is SGHTA and CDR2 is FQGNSA in the germline V gene. CDR3 length: 12 amino acids.

This clonotype was picked up many times. The chain employs TRBV5-5 and TRBJ2-3; no clear D. CDR1 SGHKS and CDR2 YYEKEE come from the germline V gene (reference sequence). V was trimmed by 4 bases and J by 6 bases, leaving 12 bases between them. This CDR3 region has 13 residues. CDR3 nucleotides: TGTGCCAGCAGCCCACAGTTACGGGATACGCAGTATTTT. As protein: CASSPQLRDTQYF.

This clonotype was counted only a few times. The chain uses TRBV24-1 and TRBJ2-3; TRBD2 might be the D (5 bases). CDR3 length: 15 residues. V was cut by 1 base and J by 4 bases, with 11 bases left in between. Germline V gene sequence: CDR1 KGHDR, CDR2 SFDVKD. CDR3 protein: CATSDLRGGPDTQYF. As DNA, the CDR3 is TGTGCCACCAGTGATTTACGTGGCGGGCCAGATACGCAGTATTTT.

The table lists this clonotype with many counts. V and J are TRBV29-1 and TRBJ2-7; D not certain. This CDR3 spans 11 amino acids. Per the germline V gene, CDR1 is SQVTM and CDR2 is ANQGSEA. V was trimmed by 4 bases and J by 5 bases, leaving 9 bases between them. In DNA form, the CDR3 reads TGCAGCGTTGCGGAATCGGACGAGCAGTACTTC. This translates into CSVAESDEQYF.

The sample holds many counts of this clonotype. This sequence joins TRBV28 and TRBJ2-5; TRBD2 aligns across 9 bases. The germline V gene has CDR1 MDHEN and CDR2 SYDVKM. The CDR3 has 19 amino acids. V shed 4 bases, J shed 0 bases, and the junction held 15 bases outside the gene matches. In nucleotides, the CDR3 is TGTGCCAGCAGTTCTTTCGCGACTAGCGGAACGATATACCAAGAGACCCAGTACTTC. It encodes CASSSFATSGTIYQETQYF.

This clonotype showed up many times. The chain employs TRBV7-6 and TRBJ2-7, with D unclear. Between the trimmed V and J ends, which lost 2 bases and 0 bases, there was a span of 8 bases. Germline V CDR1 and CDR2: SGHVS, FNYEAQ. This CDR3 contains 14 residues. The CDR3 nucleotides read TGTGCCAGCAGCTTAAACGAGGACTCCTACGAGCAGTACTTC. Residues: CASSLNEDSYEQYF.

Comment on this clonotype: No conserved phenylalanine or tryptophan ends this CDR3, so it is likely a read error. The chain has TRBV29-1 and TRBJ2-3; 8 nucleotides line up with TRBD2. The CDR3 runs to 14 residues. Trimming at V came to 2 bases and at J to 6 bases, leaving 7 bases not matched to a gene. Germline V gene data show CDR1 as SQVTM and CDR2 as ANQGSEA. CDR3 loop: CSVEPAGVADTQYS. In DNA form, the CDR3 reads TGCAGCGTTGAACCAGCGGGGGTTGCGGATACGCAGTATTCT.

The V gene is TRBV7-2, the J gene TRBJ2-1, with D possibly TRBD1 on 6 matching bases. The CDR3 is 13 amino acids. In germline, CDR1 is SGHTA, CDR2 FQGNSA. V dropped 1 base and J dropped 11 bases, with 12 bases sitting between them. The CDR3 DNA reads TGTGCCAGCAGCTTAGTGTCACAGGGTCAGCAGTTCTTC. Protein: CASSLVSQGQQFF.

This clonotype turned up a few times. The rearrangement links TRBV7-9 to TRBJ1-2; 8 nucleotides line up with TRBD1. The length of the CDR3 is 13 residues. Per the germline V gene, CDR1 is SEHNR and CDR2 is FQNEAQ (reference sequence). The trim removed 3 bases at V and 4 bases at J, leaving 1 base unmatched. CDR3 nucleotide sequence: TGTGCCAGCAGCTTGGGGACAGGCTATGGCTACACCTTC. It codes for CASSLGTGYGYTF.

The gene calls are TRBV13 and TRBJ2-3, with D perhaps TRBD1 (7 bases). Germline lookup yields CDR1 PRHDT and CDR2 FYEKMQ (reference sequence). Trimming left V 5 bases short and J 1 base short, with 16 bases between. The CDR3 sequence is 16 residues long. CDR3 sequence (DNA): TGTGCCAGCAGCGCACGACTAGGACAGGGCACAGATACGCAGTATTTT. Translating it yields CASSARLGQGTDTQYF.

In this sample, this clonotype turned up a few times. The genes are TRBV6-5 and TRBJ2-7; weak D call: TRBD2 (5 bases). CDR1 and CDR2 from the germline V gene are MNHEY and SVGAGI. The CDR3 loop spans 15 amino acids. Between the trimmed V and J ends, which lost 5 bases and 4 bases, there was a span of 18 bases. CDR3 protein: CASSRPDSLDYEQYF. In nucleotides, the CDR3 is TGTGCCAGCAGTCGGCCGGACTCTCTAGATTACGAGCAGTACTTC.